These 17 T cell receptor beta chains share one sample of origin, sequenced in a study of cytomegalovirus exposure and HLA in healthy donors. Vbeta (60) and Jbeta (13) primers were used in the PCR. The assay was immunoSEQ multiplex PCR, and TCRdb's table has in-frame clones only and misses some. The sample has approximately 100,000 clones; around 77% are singletons. Source material: PBMCs. The receptors here all came from a man between 45 and 60 years old in good health and CMV-seropositive.

The genes are TRBV11-2 and TRBJ2-7; TRBD1 is a possible D gene (5 bases). The V end lost 5 bases, the J end lost 2 bases, and 13 bases lay between the germline ends. The germline gives CDR1 SGHAT, CDR2 FQNNGV. CDR3 length: 14 residues. The CDR3 region has the DNA TGTGCCAGCAGCCGAGGACACAAGGCCTACGAGCAGTACTTC. Its protein product is CASSRGHKAYEQYF.

This clone has just one count. The gene calls are TRBV7-9 and TRBJ2-3; 12 bases align to TRBD2. Germline CDR1 and CDR2: SEHNR and FQNEAQ (reference sequence). V lost 6 bases and J lost 4; bases outside the gene matches: 8. CDR3 length: 16 amino acids. CDR3 nucleotide sequence: TGTGCCAGCAGACGGCCTGGGACTAGCGGGCCAGATACGCAGTATTTT. Translated, it gives CASRRPGTSGPDTQYF.

This clone came up a few times. The chain carries TRBV29-1 and TRBJ2-6; 9 positions agree with TRBD2. Germline V gene lookup returns CDR1 SQVTM and CDR2 ANQGSEA. The junction had 5 bases not matched to a gene; V was cut back by 4 bases and J by 1 base. The CDR3 spans 16 residues. The CDR3 sequence: CSVGSGSRSGANVLTF. In nucleotides, the CDR3 is TGCAGCGTTGGTAGCGGGAGCCGGTCTGGGGCCAACGTCCTGACTTTC.

The chain recombines TRBV18 with TRBJ2-6, with D perhaps matching TRBD1 (6 bases). Germline V lookup: CDR1 KGHSH, CDR2 LQKENI. The CDR3 contains 20 residues. The V end lost 6 bases, the J end lost 0 bases, and 24 bases lay between the germline ends. CDR3 loop: CASSPSMWGEGGSGANVLTF. The CDR3, as DNA: TGTGCCAGCTCCCCCTCGATGTGGGGAGAAGGGGGCTCTGGGGCCAACGTCCTGACTTTC.

V is TRBV6-1 and J is TRBJ2-7; the match to TRBD1 covers 9 bases. The germline CDR1 and CDR2 sequences are MNHNS and SASEGT. With 6 bases clipped from V and 4 bases from J, the junction kept 1 base outside the gene matches. The CDR3 loop spans 12 amino acids. Written as DNA, the CDR3 is TGTGCCAGCAGCGACAGGGGGTACGAGCAGTACTTC. Translation gives CASSDRGYEQYF.

The chain combines TRBV18 with TRBJ2-5; TRBD2 is a possible D gene (6 bases). V lost 0 bases and J lost 5, with 13 bases in between. This CDR3 has 15 amino acids. CDR1 is KGHSH, CDR2 LQKENI, per germline. The CDR3 is CASSPPGGKWETQYF. The CDR3 DNA reads as TGTGCCAGCTCACCACCCGGGGGAAAGTGGGAGACCCAGTACTTC. Together with reference TRBV18 and TRBJ2-5, the CDR3 gives the full variable domain: NAGVMQNPRHLVRRRGQEARLRCSPMKGHSHVYWYRQLPEEGLKFMVYLQKENIIDESGMPKERFSAEFPKEGPSILRIQQVVRGDSAAYFCASSPPGGKWETQYFGPGTRLLVL.

This chain uses TRBV7-8 with TRBJ2-2, with 9 bases lining up with TRBD2. The CDR3 is made up of 15 amino acids. The germline CDR1 and CDR2 sequences are SGHVS and FQNEAQ. With 5 bases clipped from V and 2 bases from J, the junction kept 3 bases outside the gene matches. For the CDR3, the DNA is TGTGCCAGCAGCAGGGGACTAGCAAACACCGGGGAGCTGTTTTTT. This translates into CASSRGLANTGELFF.

The gene calls are TRBV14 and TRBJ2-7, with a possible D match to TRBD1 (7 bases). Trimming took off 4 bases at V and 5 bases at J, with 21 bases between the two ends. The CDR3 loop spans 16 amino acids. Germline V gives CDR1 SGHDN, CDR2 FVKESK. The CDR3 nucleotides are TGTGCCAGCAGCCGCGGGCACTTAGACAGGGAGGACGAGCAGTACTTC. Translating it yields CASSRGHLDREDEQYF.

The V gene is TRBV2, the J gene TRBJ1-3, with D possibly being TRBD1 (6 bases). V was pared by 6 bases and J by 3 bases, with 18 bases between. The CDR3 consists of 16 residues. CDR1 and CDR2 (germline): SNHLY, FYNNEI. CDR3 region: CASRHRTVAGGNTIYF. DNA of the CDR3: TGTGCCAGCAGGCATCGGACAGTAGCAGGTGGAAACACCATATATTTT.

DNA of the CDR3: TGTGCCAGCAGTTCCCCCCGCCAGGGGGCTGGAAACACCATATATTTT. The encoded protein is CASSSPRQGAGNTIYF. The chain recombines TRBV28 with TRBJ1-3; 7 bases fit TRBD1. V shed 4 bases and J 2 bases; nucleotides not matched to a gene: 8. CDR1 is MDHEN, CDR2 SYDVKM, per germline. This CDR3 region has 16 residues.

This clone was seen a few times. V usage is TRBV6-6 and J usage is TRBJ2-1; D gene ambiguous. From germline, CDR1 is MNHNY and CDR2 SVGAGI (reference sequence). The V gene lost 5 bases and the J gene lost 13 bases, with 12 bases spanning the gap. This CDR3 spans 11 amino acids. The CDR3 sequence is CASSEMRLQFF. Here the CDR3 DNA reads TGTGCCAGCAGTGAGATGAGGCTCCAGTTCTTC.

The chain's CDR3 is CAWSQVGEAQYF. In DNA, the CDR3 is TGTGCCTGGAGCCAGGTAGGGGAAGCCCAGTACTTC. The chain joins TRBV30 to TRBJ2-5, with D possibly being TRBD1 (5 bases). With 3 bases removed from V and 9 bases from J, the gap between germline ends came to 14 bases. This CDR3 has 12 amino acids. Germline V gives CDR1 GTSNPN, CDR2 SVGIG (reference sequence).

This chain joins TRBV5-1 and TRBJ2-1; 9 bases are shared with TRBD2. This CDR3 comprises 18 residues. Germline loops: CDR1 SGHRS, CDR2 YFSETQ. V lost 2 bases, J lost 6 bases, and 15 bases stayed unmatched. The CDR3 nucleotides read TGCGCCAGCAGCTTAGGTCCCGCGGGAGGGAGCTGGATCAATGAGCAGTTCTTC. Amino acid sequence: CASSLGPAGGSWINEQFF.

In its sample, this clone was seen a few times. The rearrangement uses TRBV6-4 and TRBJ2-1; 8 bases agree with TRBD1. The CDR3 consists of 15 residues. Germline V gene lookup returns CDR1 MRHNA and CDR2 SNTAGT. Trimming at V came to 3 bases and at J to 7 bases, leaving 8 bases not matched to a gene. The CDR3 DNA follows: TGTGCCAGCAGTGAGGCGACAGGGGCTGCAAATGAGCAGTTCTTC. Encoded protein: CASSEATGAANEQFF.

The chain is built from TRBV19 and TRBJ2-7; 9 bases fit TRBD1. Germline V gives CDR1 LNHDA, CDR2 SQIVND (reference sequence). The V and J ends lost 7 bases and 2 bases, in that order; junction bases with no gene match: 6. The CDR3 covers 14 residues. The CDR3 DNA follows: TGTGCCAGTACCTATGGGACAGGGCCCTACGAGCAGTACTTC. Translation: CASTYGTGPYEQYF.

The chain links TRBV5-6 to TRBJ2-5; 11 bases line up with TRBD1. This CDR3 spans 15 amino acids. The junction had 5 bases not matched to a gene; V was cut back by 4 bases and J by 3 bases. Germline V gene data show CDR1 as SGHDT and CDR2 as YYEEEE. CDR3 loop: CASSKPGQGEETQYF. CDR3 DNA: TGTGCCAGCAGCAAACCGGGACAGGGGGAAGAGACCCAGTACTTC.

CDR3 in amino acids: CHQSTGYSNQPQHF. CDR3 sequence (DNA): TGTCACCAATCTACAGGGTATAGCAATCAGCCCCAGCATTTT. The J gene is TRBJ1-5, the V gene TRBV30; D may be TRBD1 (6 bases). The length of the CDR3 is 14 residues. Germline CDR1 and CDR2: GTSNPN and SVGIG (reference sequence). The full variable domain, completed using reference TRBV30 and TRBJ1-5, is SQTIHQWPATLVQPVGSPLSLECTVEGTSNPNLYWYRQAAGRGLQLLFYSVGIGQISSEVPQNLSASRPQDRQFILSSKKLLLSDSGFYLCHQSTGYSNQPQHFGDGTRLSIL.